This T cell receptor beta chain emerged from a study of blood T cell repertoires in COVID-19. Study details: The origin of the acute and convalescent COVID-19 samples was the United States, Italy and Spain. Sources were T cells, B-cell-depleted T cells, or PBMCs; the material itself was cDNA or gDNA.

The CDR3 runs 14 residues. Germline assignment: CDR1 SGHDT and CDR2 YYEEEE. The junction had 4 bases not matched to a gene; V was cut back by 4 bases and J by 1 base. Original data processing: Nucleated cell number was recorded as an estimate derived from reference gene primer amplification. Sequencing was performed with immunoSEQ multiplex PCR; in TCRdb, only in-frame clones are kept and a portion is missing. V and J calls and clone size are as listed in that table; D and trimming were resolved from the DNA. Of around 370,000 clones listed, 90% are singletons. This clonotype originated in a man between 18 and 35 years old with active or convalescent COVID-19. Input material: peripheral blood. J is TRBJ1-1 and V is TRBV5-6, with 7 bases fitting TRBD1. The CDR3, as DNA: TGTGCCAGCAGCCTGGGACAGAAGAACACTGAAGCTTTCTTT. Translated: CASSLGQKNTEAFF.